Presented here are 15 T cell receptor beta chains from one specimen sequenced in a study of blood T cell repertoires in COVID-19. Generated by immunoSEQ multiplex PCR, the TCRdb table keeps only in-frame clones and is missing some. The data show approximately 150,000 clones, with about three quarters seen just once and approximately 2% held by the top ten. Sequencing input: peripheral blood. These receptors were obtained from a woman aged 60-75 years with acute or convalescent COVID-19.

The rearrangement joins TRBV27 to TRBJ2-2; TRBD2 matches 8 bases. V shed 0 bases and J 6 bases; nucleotides not matched to a gene: 3. Germline V gene lookup returns CDR1 MNHEY and CDR2 SMNVEV (reference sequence). The CDR3 sequence is 15 residues long. In nucleotides, the CDR3 is TGTGCCAGCAGTTTATCAATCGGGAGGGCCGGGGAGCTGTTTTTT. Protein sequence: CASSLSIGRAGELFF.

This clone is a singleton in its sample. The chain joins TRBV7-3 to TRBJ2-2; D unresolved. This CDR3 comprises 14 residues. V was clipped by 1 base and J by 6 bases, with 9 bases between them. Germline CDR1 is SGHTA and CDR2 is FQGTGA. CDR3 residues: CASSLMGRPGELFF. The CDR3 DNA is TGTGCCAGCAGCTTAATGGGCAGACCCGGGGAGCTGTTTTTT.

CDR3 sequence reads: CASSVVASQETQYF. In DNA, the CDR3 is TGTGCCAGTAGTGTAGTGGCCAGCCAAGAGACCCAGTACTTC. The V gene is TRBV19, the J gene TRBJ2-5; D is unclear. The CDR3 has 14 residues. In germline, CDR1 is LNHDA, CDR2 SQIVND (reference sequence). The V end was cut by 5 bases, the J end by 1 base, with 11 bases between. Together with reference TRBV19 and TRBJ2-5, the CDR3 gives the full variable domain: DGGITQSPKYLFRKEGQNVTLSCEQNLNHDAMYWYRQDPGQGLRLIYYSQIVNDFQKGDIAEGYSVSREKKESFPLTVTSAQKNPTAFYLCASSVVASQETQYFGPGTRLLVL.

V usage is TRBV7-6 and J usage is TRBJ2-2; tentatively, D is TRBD1 (6 bases). V lost 5 bases and J lost 4, with 23 bases in between. Germline CDR1 SGHVS, CDR2 FNYEAQ. This CDR3 comprises 18 residues. CDR3 protein: CASSPRWAGEFATGELFF. In nucleotides, the CDR3 is TGTGCCAGCAGCCCCCGCTGGGCAGGGGAGTTTGCCACCGGGGAGCTGTTTTTT.

CDR3 DNA: TGCGCCAGCAGCTTGGAAGGCAGGGGCCCCTACGAGCAGTACTTC. The encoded protein is CASSLEGRGPYEQYF. This chain uses TRBV5-1 with TRBJ2-7; possibly TRBD1 for D (6 bases). V was trimmed by 0 bases and J by 2 bases, leaving 12 bases between them. From germline, CDR1 is SGHRS and CDR2 YFSETQ. This CDR3 comprises 15 residues.

The chain is built from TRBV7-3 and TRBJ2-2, with a tentative D call TRBD1 (5 bases). Germline V lookup: CDR1 SGHTA, CDR2 FQGTGA. The CDR3 runs 17 residues. Deletions cut 4 bases from V and 1 base from J, with 16 bases between. The chain's CDR3 is CASSSRGTYQNTGELFF. CDR3 sequence (DNA): TGTGCCAGCAGCTCTAGGGGCACCTACCAGAACACCGGGGAGCTGTTTTTT.

The genes are TRBV5-1 and TRBJ2-6; a possible D gene is TRBD1 (5 bases). The V gene's germline CDR1 is SGHRS and CDR2 YFSETQ. This CDR3 contains 15 residues. The V end lost 2 bases, the J end lost 4 bases, and 10 bases lay between the germline ends. CDR3 protein: CASSFGATGANVLTF. The CDR3 bases are TGCGCCAGCAGCTTTGGGGCGACAGGGGCCAACGTCCTGACTTTC.

The J gene is TRBJ2-5, the V gene TRBV6-6; TRBD2 aligns across 11 bases. The germline gives CDR1 MNHNY, CDR2 SVGAGI (reference sequence). The trim removed 0 bases at V and 6 bases at J, leaving 6 bases unmatched. The CDR3 runs to 16 residues. The chain's CDR3 is CASSYSGSGRAKTQYF. CDR3 DNA sequence: TGTGCCAGCAGTTACTCTGGTAGCGGGAGGGCGAAGACCCAGTACTTC.

The V and J genes are TRBV25-1 and TRBJ1-2; TRBD1 agrees at 9 bases. The CDR3 length is 12 residues. Per the germline V gene, CDR1 is MGHDK and CDR2 is SYGVNS. The J segment lost 8 bases and the V segment lost 6 bases, leaving 4 bases of the junction unmatched. CDR3 in DNA: TGTGCCAGCAGCACAGGGGGCGTGGGCTACACCTTC. Translation gives CASSTGGVGYTF.

The V gene is TRBV10-3, the J gene TRBJ1-2; D remains ambiguous. CDR3 length: 14 amino acids. Germline V gene lookup returns CDR1 ENHRY and CDR2 SYGVKD. V was cut by 0 bases and J by 7 bases, with 12 bases left in between. CDR3 coding DNA: TGTGCCATCAGTGAGTCCGGGGAGGTAGCTGGCTACACCTTC. This sequence encodes CAISESGEVAGYTF.

This clone was seen a handful of times. This chain connects TRBV7-9 to TRBJ2-1; TRBD1 matches 11 bases. V trimming: 7 bases; J trimming: 7 bases; junction bases outside the gene matches: 9. Germline assignment: CDR1 SEHNR and CDR2 FQNEAQ (reference sequence). The CDR3 covers 15 residues. CDR3 sequence: CASIGEGTGGNEQFF. For the CDR3, the DNA is TGTGCCAGCATCGGGGAGGGGACAGGGGGAAATGAGCAGTTCTTC.

The chain couples TRBV19 to TRBJ2-2; TRBD1 agrees at 9 bases. V lost 5 bases, J lost 4 bases, and 5 bases stayed unmatched. Germline-derived CDR1 and CDR2 are LNHDA and SQIVND (reference sequence). The CDR3 contains 15 residues. Here the CDR3 reads CASSFTGGFTGELFF. The CDR3 region has the DNA TGTGCCAGTAGTTTCACAGGGGGCTTCACCGGGGAGCTGTTTTTT.

This chain connects TRBV7-6 to TRBJ1-5; D may be TRBD1 (6 bases). CDR1 is SGHVS and CDR2 is FNYEAQ in the germline V gene. CDR3 size: 18 residues. V was clipped by 4 bases and J by 6 bases, with 25 bases between them. The DNA of the CDR3 is TGTGCCAGCAGCTCCCAGGCGACAGGACCTATCGACCCTCAGCCCCAGCATTTT. Protein product: CASSSQATGPIDPQPQHF.

This clone has just a few counts. V and J are TRBV30 and TRBJ2-7, with 8 bases that match TRBD2. The ends lost 0 bases at V and 0 bases at J; junction bases unmatched: 10. CDR1 is GTSNPN, CDR2 SVGIG, per germline (reference sequence). This CDR3 has 17 amino acids. The CDR3 loop is CAWSVRRLASNSYEQYF. Written as DNA, the CDR3 is TGTGCCTGGAGTGTACGAAGACTAGCGAGTAACTCCTACGAGCAGTACTTC.

The chain joins TRBV27 to TRBJ2-7, with D unclear. V lost 3 bases, J lost 4 bases, and 16 bases lay in between. Germline values: CDR1 MNHEY, CDR2 SMNVEV (reference sequence). This CDR3 region has 15 residues. CDR3 protein: CASSFSSGPSYEQYF. CDR3 nucleotides: TGTGCCAGCAGTTTCTCCTCAGGTCCCTCATACGAGCAGTACTTC.